The 10 T cell receptor beta chains below come from one sample, sequenced in a study of blood T cell repertoires in COVID-19. Profiling relied on immunoSEQ multiplex PCR, and the TCRdb table lists in-frame clones only, not all of them. Of about 360,000 clones in the sample, roughly 86% were seen once. Sequenced: PBMCs or T cells enriched from blood (not recorded which). All receptors come from a man aged 25 to 40 who had recovered from COVID-19.

V gene TRBV6-1 combines with J gene TRBJ1-2; 9 bases match TRBD1. The germline CDR1 and CDR2 sequences are MNHNS and SASEGT. This CDR3 has 17 residues. V lost 1 base to trimming and J lost 1 base; unmatched junction nucleotides: 7. This chain's CDR3 is CASSEGLGTGSNYGYTF. DNA for the CDR3: TGTGCCAGCAGTGAAGGTCTGGGGACAGGGAGTAACTATGGCTACACCTTC.

The chain has TRBV2 and TRBJ1-1; D gene ambiguous. CDR1 and CDR2 from the germline V gene are SNHLY and FYNNEI. V was cut by 5 bases and J by 1 base, with 11 bases left in between. The CDR3 contains 14 residues. The CDR3 DNA sequence: TGTGCCAGCAGTCCCCACGGGGAGAACACTGAAGCTTTCTTT. Translating gives CASSPHGENTEAFF.

The chain carries TRBV10-1 and TRBJ2-3; TRBD2 matches at 10 bases. Trimming removed 6 bases from V and 6 bases from J; junction bases left unmatched: 9. The CDR3 covers 15 residues. Germline CDR1 and CDR2: WNHNN and SYGVQD (reference sequence). As DNA, the CDR3 is TGCGCCAGCAGCGAGCGGGGGGGCAGCTCCGATACGCAGTATTTT. Translation gives CASSERGGSSDTQYF.

The V gene is TRBV12-5, the J gene TRBJ2-3; a possible D gene is TRBD1 (6 bases). The CDR3 extends over 17 amino acids. V dropped 7 bases and J dropped 4 bases, with 24 bases sitting between them. Germline CDR1 is LGHNT and CDR2 is FRNRAP. CDR3 region: CASANPENARGPDTQYF. The CDR3 DNA reads TGTGCTAGTGCCAACCCTGAGAATGCCAGGGGCCCAGATACGCAGTATTTT.

This rearrangement joins TRBV5-1 to TRBJ2-7; D perhaps matches TRBD1 (6 bases). Per the germline V gene, CDR1 is SGHRS and CDR2 is YFSETQ. This CDR3 region has 14 residues. Trimming pared 6 bases from V and 9 bases from J, leaving 22 bases between. Here the CDR3 DNA reads TGCGCCAGCACTACAGGGCAAAAGGGCGTTGGGCAGTACTTC. Protein: CASTTGQKGVGQYF. The entire variable domain, with the rest obtained from reference TRBV5-1 and TRBJ2-7, is as follows: KAGVTQTPRYLIKTRGQQVTLSCSPISGHRSVSWYQQTPGQGLQFLFEYFSETQRNKGNFPGRFSGRQFSNSRSEMNVSTLELGDSALYLCASTTGQKGVGQYFGPGTRLTVT.

The chain links TRBV18 to TRBJ2-7, with a tentative D call TRBD1 (6 bases). Germline-derived CDR1 and CDR2 are KGHSH and LQKENI. The CDR3 is made up of 14 amino acids. Trimming stripped 3 bases from V and 3 bases from J, with 12 bases between. CDR3 in DNA: TGTGCCAGCTCACCCCGGGTAGGGGGCTACGAGCAGTACTTC. Its translation is CASSPRVGGYEQYF.

This clone showed up just once. This chain links TRBV7-9 with TRBJ1-1; weak D call: TRBD1 (6 bases). This CDR3 contains 14 residues. Germline CDR1 and CDR2: SEHNR and FQNEAQ (reference sequence). The ends were cut back, 5 bases at V and 4 bases at J, with 14 bases in the middle. The CDR3 DNA follows: TGTGCCAGCAGCCCGAGGGCAGGGGTCACTGAAGCTTTCTTT. Its protein is CASSPRAGVTEAFF. The full variable domain, its missing parts supplied by reference TRBV7-9 and TRBJ1-1, is DTGVSQNPRHKITKRGQNVTFRCDPISEHNRLYWYRQTLGQGPEFLTYFQNEAQLEKSRLLSDRFSAERPKGSFSTLEIQRTEQGDSAMYLCASSPRAGVTEAFFGQGTRLTVV.

This clone showed up just a few times. This sample also contains other DNA sequences that code for the same CDR3. In nucleotides, the CDR3 is TGTGCCAGCTCACCGGGACAGTCTAACTATGGCTACACCTTC. Its translation is CASSPGQSNYGYTF. The chain uses TRBV18 and TRBJ1-2; 7 nucleotides align to TRBD1. Germline V gene lookup returns CDR1 KGHSH and CDR2 LQKENI. The CDR3 is 14 residues long. Trimming at V came to 3 bases and at J to 0 bases, leaving 1 base not matched to a gene.

The chain links TRBV30 to TRBJ1-6, with 9 bases matching TRBD1. V lost 8 bases, J lost 6 bases, and 2 bases stayed unmatched. The CDR3 length is 12 residues. CDR1 and CDR2 from the germline V gene are GTSNPN and SVGIG (reference sequence). The CDR3 DNA sequence: TGTGCCCGGGACAGGGCTAATTCACCCCTCCACTTT. Amino acids: CARDRANSPLHF.

V and J are TRBV29-1 and TRBJ1-4, with D perhaps matching TRBD1 (6 bases). The V gene lost 6 bases and the J gene lost 0 bases, with 8 bases spanning the gap. Looked up from germline, CDR1 is SQVTM and CDR2 is ANQGSEA. The CDR3 runs 13 residues. The CDR3 DNA is TGCAGCGTCCGACAGGCAACTAATGAAAAACTGTTTTTT. Encoded protein: CSVRQATNEKLFF.